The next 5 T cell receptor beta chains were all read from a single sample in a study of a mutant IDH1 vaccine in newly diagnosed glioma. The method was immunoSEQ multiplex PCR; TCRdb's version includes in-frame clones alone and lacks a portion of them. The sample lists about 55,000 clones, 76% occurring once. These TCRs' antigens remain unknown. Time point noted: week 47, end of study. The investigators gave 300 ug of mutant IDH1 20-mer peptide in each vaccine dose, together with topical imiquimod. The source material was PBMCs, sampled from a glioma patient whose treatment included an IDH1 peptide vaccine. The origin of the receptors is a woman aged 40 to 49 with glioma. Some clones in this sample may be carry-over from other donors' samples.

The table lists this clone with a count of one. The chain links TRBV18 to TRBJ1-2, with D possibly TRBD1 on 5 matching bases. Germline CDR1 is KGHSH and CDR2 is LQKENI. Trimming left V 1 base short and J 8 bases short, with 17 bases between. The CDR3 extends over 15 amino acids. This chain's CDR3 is CASSPQGQPSGGYTF. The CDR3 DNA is TGTGCCAGCTCACCACAAGGACAACCCTCCGGGGGCTACACCTTC.

CDR3 residues: CASSQGRGSDTQYF. In DNA, the CDR3 is TGCGCCAGCAGCCAAGGCAGGGGGTCTGATACGCAGTATTTT. This chain connects TRBV4-1 to TRBJ2-3, with 7 bases aligning to TRBD1. V was pared by 1 base and J by 6 bases, with 4 bases of the junction left unmatched. The V gene's germline CDR1 is MGHRA and CDR2 YSYEKL. This CDR3 is built from 14 residues.

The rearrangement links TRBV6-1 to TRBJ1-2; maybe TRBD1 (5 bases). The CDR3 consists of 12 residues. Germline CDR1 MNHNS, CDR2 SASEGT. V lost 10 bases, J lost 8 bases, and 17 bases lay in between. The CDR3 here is CATGFYQGGYTF. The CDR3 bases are TGTGCCACCGGATTCTATCAGGGCGGCTACACCTTC.

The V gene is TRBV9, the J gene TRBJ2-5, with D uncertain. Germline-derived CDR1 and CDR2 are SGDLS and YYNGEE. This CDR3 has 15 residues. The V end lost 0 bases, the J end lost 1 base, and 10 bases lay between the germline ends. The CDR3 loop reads CASSVATVSQETQYF. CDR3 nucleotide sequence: TGTGCCAGCAGCGTAGCTACAGTAAGCCAAGAGACCCAGTACTTC.

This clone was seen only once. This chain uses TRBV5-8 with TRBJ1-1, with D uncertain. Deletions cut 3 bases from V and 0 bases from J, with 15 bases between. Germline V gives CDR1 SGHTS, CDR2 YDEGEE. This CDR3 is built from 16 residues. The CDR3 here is CASSSTLHGMNTEAFF. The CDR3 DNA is TGTGCCAGCAGCTCTACCTTACATGGCATGAACACTGAAGCTTTCTTT.